Listed below are T cell receptor beta chains from one sample, sequenced in a study of T cell changes during pregnancy in multiple sclerosis. This table comes from immunoSEQ multiplex PCR, and its TCRdb copy is limited to in-frame clones, with some not included. This sample has 40,000 to 60,000 clones, with 92% found just once. The starting material was CD4+ T cells from peripheral blood mononuclear cells, obtained after pregnancy. The receptors stem from a female donor with multiple sclerosis, enrolled in a pregnancy study. The CDR3 runs from the conserved cysteine through the conserved F or W. D genes are given only for firm matches. Clone size, where shown, is once, few, many, or a class for clones that have expanded.

clone_size j_call v_call d_call cdr3_aa cdr3_nt
- TRBJ2-7 TRBV10-1 TRBD1 CASSKTNSRDRVIYEQYF TGCGCCAGCAGTAAAACAAACTCCCGGGACAGGGTCATTTACGAGCAGTACTTC
- TRBJ2-6 TRBV19 TRBD1 CASSPLGQGVGGANVLTF TGTGCCAGTAGTCCTTTGGGACAGGGGGTCGGTGGGGCCAACGTCCTGACTTTC
- TRBJ2-1 TRBV7-6 - CASSLIGTGVPNEQFF TGTGCCAGCAGCTTAATCGGAACGGGAGTTCCTAATGAGCAGTTCTTC
- TRBJ2-2 TRBV11-2 TRBD2 CASSQRLSGRAQTGELFF TGTGCCAGCAGCCAAAGGCTCAGCGGGAGGGCCCAGACCGGGGAGCTGTTTTTT
- TRBJ1-1 TRBV19 TRBD1 CASRTGQTVNTEAFF TGTGCCAGTAGAACGGGACAGACAGTGAACACTGAAGCTTTCTTT
- TRBJ2-2 TRBV7-7 - CASSPQSTGELFF TGTGCTAGCAGCCCCCAGTCGACCGGGGAGCTGTTTTTT
- TRBJ2-7 TRBV11-1 - CASSSLRVEQYF TGTGCCAGCAGCTCCTTGAGAGTCGAGCAGTACTTC
- TRBJ2-7 TRBV2 TRBD1 CASSERTGVEQYF TGTGCCAGCAGTGAAAGGACAGGGGTCGAGCAGTACTTC
- TRBJ2-1 TRBV27 TRBD2 CASSLSVAGGPGDEQFF TGTGCCAGCAGTTTATCGGTAGCGGGAGGGCCGGGGGATGAGCAGTTCTTC
- TRBJ1-2 TRBV7-9 - CASSLVSSYGEYYGYTF TGTGCCAGCAGCTTAGTCTCCTCGTACGGGGAATACTATGGCTACACCTTC
- TRBJ2-7 TRBV19 TRBD1 CASRGPGQGAGYEQYF TGTGCCAGTAGGGGACCGGGACAGGGGGCTGGTTACGAGCAGTACTTC
- TRBJ2-7 TRBV4-3 TRBD2 CASSQEAGGVYEQYF TGCGCCAGCAGCCAAGAGGCGGGGGGCGTTTACGAGCAGTACTTC
- TRBJ2-3 TRBV19 TRBD2 CASSTTGLARDTQYF TGTGCCAGTAGTACCACGGGACTAGCGCGAGATACGCAGTATTTT
- TRBJ1-2 TRBV15 TRBD1 CATSGRDRGLNGYTF TGTGCCACCAGCGGGAGGGACAGGGGATTAAATGGCTACACCTTC
- TRBJ1-2 TRBV7-9 - CASSLLSPFRDYGYTF TGTGCCAGCAGCCTTCTATCCCCCTTCAGGGACTATGGCTACACCTTC
- TRBJ1-1 TRBV19 - CASSTGRGGNTEAFF TGTGCCAGTAGTACAGGGAGAGGGGGAAACACTGAAGCTTTCTTT
- TRBJ2-2 TRBV11-2 TRBD2 CASSPIAGTGELFF TGTGCCAGCAGCCCTATAGCGGGCACCGGGGAGCTGTTTTTT
once TRBJ1-2 TRBV5-1 - CASSLDTGFSYDYTF TGCGCCAGCAGCTTGGATACAGGGTTTAGCTATGACTACACCTTC
- TRBJ2-1 TRBV5-4 TRBD2 CASSPGTSGYEQFF TGTGCCAGCAGCCCCGGGACTAGCGGTTACGAGCAGTTCTTC